A single sample gave rise to the 27 T cell receptor beta chains below, sequenced in a study of Tregs in tolerant kidney transplant recipients. Using immunoSEQ multiplex PCR, the repertoire was profiled, and TCRdb retains in-frame clones only, with some absent. The sample lists around 16,000 clones; more than 90% were seen once. The sample was CD8+ T cells from blood. All receptors come from a human donor in good health.

The rearrangement uses TRBV4-2 and TRBJ1-3; no definite D call. The CDR3 runs 17 residues. The V end was cut by 2 bases, the J end by 0 bases, with 14 bases between. Germline CDR1 and CDR2: LGHNA and YNFKEQ. CDR3 nucleotides: TGTGCCAGCAGCCAAACCAGGACGGAGCTCTCTGGAAACACCATATATTTT. Its protein product is CASSQTRTELSGNTIYF.

The genes are TRBV7-9 and TRBJ2-7; the D is unclear. Per germline, CDR1 SEHNR and CDR2 FQNEAQ (reference sequence). V gave up 1 base and J gave up 4 bases, with 8 bases separating them. The CDR3 is 13 amino acids. The CDR3 nucleotides read TGTGCCAGCAGCTTAGTCGCGGATTACGAGCAGTACTTC. Its translation: CASSLVADYEQYF.

The chain has TRBV30 and TRBJ1-2; possibly TRBD1 for D (5 bases). The V end lost 2 bases, the J end lost 7 bases, and 14 bases lay between the germline ends. The CDR3 length is 13 residues. Germline V CDR1 and CDR2: GTSNPN, SVGIG (reference sequence). The CDR3 loop reads CAWSPLRQCGYTF. CDR3 coding DNA: TGTGCCTGGAGTCCCCTTAGACAGTGTGGCTACACCTTC.

This chain joins TRBV5-1 and TRBJ2-1; 7 bases match TRBD2. V gave up 1 base and J gave up 6 bases; unmatched junction bases: 7. Germline CDR1 SGHRS, CDR2 YFSETQ. The CDR3 covers 15 residues. CDR3 coding DNA: TGCGCCAGCAGCTTGTATGCGGGAGTAGTCAATGAGCAGTTCTTC. Amino acids: CASSLYAGVVNEQFF.

This sequence joins TRBV6-5 and TRBJ2-3; D is uncertain. The CDR3 sequence is 16 residues long. Germline loops: CDR1 MNHEY, CDR2 SVGAGI. V was pared by 4 bases and J by 0 bases, with 14 bases between. CDR3 nucleotide sequence: TGTGCCAGCAGTTTGATTATTTCGGCAAGCACAGATACGCAGTATTTT. This codes for CASSLIISASTDTQYF.

This clone was observed a single time. The chain couples TRBV15 to TRBJ2-2, with D maybe TRBD1 (6 bases). With 5 bases removed from V and 2 bases from J, the gap between germline ends came to 15 bases. This CDR3 comprises 16 residues. The V gene's germline CDR1 is LNHNV and CDR2 YYDKDF (reference sequence). The CDR3 sequence is CATSARLGANTGELFF. In DNA, the CDR3 is TGTGCCACCAGCGCCCGCCTGGGGGCCAACACCGGGGAGCTGTTTTTT.

V usage is TRBV7-9 and J usage is TRBJ2-5; TRBD2 might be the D (6 bases). Germline V gene data show CDR1 as SEHNR and CDR2 as FQNEAQ (reference sequence). The CDR3 is 16 residues long. The germline V and J ends were trimmed by 7 bases and 1 base, with 19 bases remaining between them. The CDR3 loop reads CASISTSGGSQETQYF. The CDR3 coding sequence is TGTGCCAGCATCTCGACCTCCGGGGGTTCCCAAGAGACCCAGTACTTC.

V usage is TRBV6-1 and J usage is TRBJ2-5, with 10 bases matching TRBD1. Trimming took 11 bases from V and 3 from J; bases not matched to a gene: 3. Germline V CDR1 and CDR2: MNHNS, SASEGT. The CDR3 loop spans 12 amino acids. The CDR3 DNA reads TGTGCCGGGACAGGGGTCGAAGAGACCCAGTACTTC. It codes for CAGTGVEETQYF.

J is TRBJ2-3 and V is TRBV5-6; unclear D gene. Trimming left V 0 bases short and J 5 bases short, with 4 bases between. The CDR3 runs 12 residues. Germline lookup yields CDR1 SGHDT and CDR2 YYEEEE. For the CDR3, the DNA is TGTGCCAGCAGCTTGGAGGGAGATACGCAGTATTTT. This translates into CASSLEGDTQYF.

The rearrangement uses TRBV5-5 and TRBJ2-3; TRBD1 matches at 7 bases. The CDR3 spans 16 residues. Germline V gene data show CDR1 as SGHKS and CDR2 as YYEKEE (reference sequence). J gave up 3 bases and V 4 bases, and 11 bases lay outside the gene matches. This CDR3 is CASSPGQASGTDTQYF. The CDR3 DNA is TGTGCCAGCAGCCCAGGACAGGCCTCTGGGACAGATACGCAGTATTTT.

The chain carries TRBV10-3 and TRBJ2-3, with no clear D. Trimming took 2 bases from V and 5 from J, leaving 8 bases between them. The germline CDR1 and CDR2 sequences are ENHRY and SYGVKD. This CDR3 region has 13 residues. The CDR3 loop reads CAISELWGDTQYF. CDR3 nucleotides: TGTGCCATCAGTGAGCTCTGGGGAGATACGCAGTATTTT.

This clone was detected once. V gene TRBV11-2 combines with J gene TRBJ2-5; no firm D call. Germline CDR1 reads SGHAT; CDR2 reads FQNNGV. The CDR3 consists of 13 residues. V gave up 5 bases and J gave up 4 bases, with 11 bases separating them. CDR3 sequence reads: CASSTIVGETQYF. CDR3 DNA: TGTGCCAGCAGCACTATTGTGGGAGAGACCCAGTACTTC.

J is TRBJ2-3 and V is TRBV7-9, with TRBD1 matching over 9 bases. The V gene end was trimmed by 2 bases and the J gene end by 4 bases; junction bases not matched to a gene: 4. CDR3 length: 15 residues. CDR1 SEHNR and CDR2 FQNEAQ come from the germline V gene (reference sequence). The CDR3 sequence is CASSLPGTGPDTQYF. In DNA form, the CDR3 reads TGTGCCAGCAGCTTACCCGGGACAGGGCCAGATACGCAGTATTTT. The variable domain in full, completed from reference TRBV7-9 and TRBJ2-3, reads DTGVSQNPRHKITKRGQNVTFRCDPISEHNRLYWYRQTLGQGPEFLTYFQNEAQLEKSRLLSDRFSAERPKGSFSTLEIQRTEQGDSAMYLCASSLPGTGPDTQYFGPGTRLTVL.

This chain uses TRBV27 with TRBJ2-6; perhaps TRBD2 as D (6 bases). V lost 4 bases, J lost 3 bases, and 13 bases lay in between. Per the germline V gene, CDR1 is MNHEY and CDR2 is SMNVEV (reference sequence). The CDR3 is made up of 16 amino acids. The CDR3 loop reads CASSSPGLLGANVLTF. The CDR3 DNA follows: TGTGCCAGCAGTTCACCGGGACTCCTTGGGGCCAACGTCCTGACTTTC.

The genes are TRBV29-1 and TRBJ1-3; no clear D gene. CDR3 size: 12 residues. Germline values: CDR1 SQVTM, CDR2 ANQGSEA. V lost 7 bases, J lost 6 bases, and 13 bases lay in between. The CDR3 protein is CSALVGENTIYF. The DNA of the CDR3 is TGCAGCGCCCTGGTCGGTGAAAACACCATATATTTT.

The chain has TRBV6-6 and TRBJ1-2; D not certain. This CDR3 spans 13 amino acids. Trimming cost V 6 bases and J 8 bases, with 16 bases left between them. Germline V gene sequence: CDR1 MNHNY, CDR2 SVGAGI (reference sequence). CDR3 residues: CASSIGPHGGYTF. In DNA form, the CDR3 reads TGTGCCAGCAGCATAGGTCCCCACGGCGGCTACACCTTC.

This chain's CDR3 is CASSYGGHEQYF. The CDR3 nucleotides are TGTGCCAGCAGTTACGGGGGGCACGAGCAGTACTTC. The V gene is TRBV27, the J gene TRBJ2-7; D possibly corresponds to TRBD2 (7 bases). Trimming cost V 4 bases and J 5 bases, with 9 bases left between them. This CDR3 comprises 12 residues. Germline CDR1 reads MNHEY; CDR2 reads SMNVEV (reference sequence).

The chain links TRBV10-3 to TRBJ2-2; 9 nucleotides match TRBD2. V lost 3 bases, J lost 0 bases, and 11 bases stayed unmatched. This CDR3 is built from 19 residues. Per germline, CDR1 ENHRY and CDR2 SYGVKD. CDR3 coding DNA: TGTGCCATCAGTGACCCAACGACTAGCGGTAACACGAACACCGGGGAGCTGTTTTTT. Residues: CAISDPTTSGNTNTGELFF.

The table lists this clone with a count of one. This CDR3 reads CASSPIVNTEAFF. CDR3 sequence (DNA): TGCGCCAGCAGCCCGATCGTGAACACTGAAGCTTTCTTT. The rearrangement joins TRBV4-1 to TRBJ1-1, with D hard to call. The CDR3 covers 13 residues. The V end lost 4 bases, the J end lost 0 bases, and 6 bases lay between the germline ends. Germline CDR1 reads MGHRA; CDR2 reads YSYEKL.

The gene calls are TRBV4-1 and TRBJ1-5; tentatively, D is TRBD1 (5 bases). The CDR3 has 16 amino acids. V lost 4 bases to trimming and J lost 5 bases, with 18 bases between them. Germline V gene data show CDR1 as MGHRA and CDR2 as YSYEKL. The CDR3 protein is CASSLHRTGLDQPQHF. CDR3 nucleotide sequence: TGCGCCAGCAGCCTACACCGAACAGGTCTGGATCAGCCCCAGCATTTT.

The chain carries TRBV30 and TRBJ2-7; D might be TRBD1 (5 bases). Germline CDR1 is GTSNPN and CDR2 is SVGIG (reference sequence). V dropped 0 bases and J dropped 5 bases, with 14 bases sitting between them. This CDR3 comprises 14 residues. The CDR3: CAWSVGRGTHEQYF. In DNA, the CDR3 is TGTGCCTGGAGTGTTGGAAGGGGTACCCACGAGCAGTACTTC.

CDR3 region: CASSWARGTNGYTF. DNA for the CDR3: TGTGCCAGCAGCTGGGCACGGGGGACCAATGGCTACACCTTC. The chain recombines TRBV5-4 with TRBJ1-2; possibly TRBD1 for D (5 bases). The CDR3 is 14 residues long. From germline, CDR1 is SGHNT and CDR2 YYREEE (reference sequence). V lost 3 bases, J lost 6 bases, and 15 bases lay in between.

The chain recombines TRBV9 with TRBJ2-7; 10 bases are shared with TRBD1. J gave up 5 bases and V 4 bases, and 9 bases lay outside the gene matches. Germline V lookup: CDR1 SGDLS, CDR2 YYNGEE. The CDR3 extends over 15 amino acids. CDR3 coding DNA: TGTGCCAGCAGCACTTACGGGACAGGGGCAGACGAGCAGTACTTC. Translation gives CASSTYGTGADEQYF.

The rearrangement links TRBV7-2 to TRBJ1-1; D perhaps matches TRBD1 (6 bases). The germline gives CDR1 SGHTA, CDR2 FQGNSA. Trimming shortened V by 4 bases and J by 0 bases, and 18 bases separated the two germline ends. The CDR3 runs to 17 residues. The CDR3 sequence is CASSSYRALLMNTEAFF. CDR3 DNA: TGTGCCAGCAGCTCATACAGGGCACTACTAATGAACACTGAAGCTTTCTTT.

The table lists this clone with a few counts. The CDR3 DNA reads TGTGCCAGCAGCGTAGGGGTGGCGGATGGAAACACCATATATTTT. Translation gives CASSVGVADGNTIYF. The V call is TRBV9, the J call TRBJ1-3; D remains unclear. Trimming removed 0 bases from V and 3 bases from J, with 10 bases in between. CDR3 size: 15 residues. Germline V lookup: CDR1 SGDLS, CDR2 YYNGEE.

The rearrangement joins TRBV7-6 to TRBJ1-1; TRBD1 is a possible D gene (5 bases). Germline lookup yields CDR1 SGHVS and CDR2 FNYEAQ. The CDR3 extends over 14 amino acids. Between the trimmed V and J ends, which lost 3 bases and 10 bases, there was a span of 18 bases. The CDR3 DNA is TGTGCCAGCAGCTTTTACGGGACTCCCAACGGAGCTTTCTTT. Translated, it gives CASSFYGTPNGAFF.

The rearrangement uses TRBV5-8 and TRBJ1-1; D uncertain. The germline gives CDR1 SGHTS, CDR2 YDEGEE. The V gene lost 4 bases and the J gene lost 8 bases, with 15 bases spanning the gap. This CDR3 comprises 13 residues. For the CDR3, the DNA is TGTGCCAGCAGCAACTTCGGTTGCAACGAAGCTTTCTTT. This encodes CASSNFGCNEAFF.